Shown below are 8 T cell receptor beta chains from a single sample sequenced in a study of a mutant IDH1 vaccine in newly diagnosed glioma. No cognate antigen is known for these TCRs. Here immunoSEQ multiplex PCR was the method, and the copy in TCRdb shows in-frame clones only, minus some. The sample has just over 35,000 clones, roughly 80% seen once; the top ten hold approximately 15%. The time point is: week 11, during vaccination. The content of each vaccine dose was 300 ug of mutant IDH1 20-mer peptide, and topical imiquimod accompanied it. The sample in question was peripheral blood mononuclear cells (PBMCs), obtained from a glioma patient whose treatment included an IDH1 peptide vaccine. These receptors originate from a woman younger than 45 with glioma. Some clones in this sample may be carry-over from other donors' samples.

CDR3 region: CASSIGVVGYEQYF. The CDR3 region has the DNA TGTGCCAGTAGTATAGGTGTGGTCGGCTACGAGCAGTACTTC. The chain couples TRBV19 to TRBJ2-7; D is unresolved. This CDR3 is 14 amino acids long. The germline V gene has CDR1 LNHDA and CDR2 SQIVND (reference sequence). V gave up 1 base and J gave up 3 bases, with 10 bases separating them. Based on the CDR3 plus reference TRBV19 and TRBJ2-7, the full variable domain is DGGITQSPKYLFRKEGQNVTLSCEQNLNHDAMYWYRQDPGQGLRLIYYSQIVNDFQKGDIAEGYSVSREKKESFPLTVTSAQKNPTAFYLCASSIGVVGYEQYFGPGTRLTVT.

V and J are TRBV27 and TRBJ2-7; unclear D gene. V lost 1 base to trimming and J lost 5 bases, with 15 bases between them. Germline CDR1 and CDR2: MNHEY and SMNVEV (reference sequence). This CDR3 region has 15 residues. The CDR3 nucleotides are TGTGCCAGCAGTTTATATAATTGGCAAACCCACGAGCAGTACTTC. Its protein product is CASSLYNWQTHEQYF.

The genes are TRBV7-8 and TRBJ1-2; 12 bases are a match to TRBD1. CDR3 length: 14 residues. Germline V gene lookup returns CDR1 SGHVS and CDR2 FQNEAQ. V trimming: 4 bases; J trimming: 6 bases; junction bases outside the gene matches: 3. CDR3 nucleotide sequence: TGTGCCAGCAGCTCGGGACAGGGGGCTAATGGCTACACCTTC. As protein: CASSSGQGANGYTF.

The chain joins TRBV6-1 to TRBJ2-6; no firm D call. V lost 10 bases and J lost 4, with 5 bases in between. Germline values: CDR1 MNHNS, CDR2 SASEGT. The CDR3 extends over 11 amino acids. CDR3 in amino acids: CAIAGANVLTF. CDR3 DNA: TGTGCCATTGCCGGGGCCAACGTCCTGACTTTC.

A single count supports this clone. The chain has TRBV7-6 and TRBJ2-1, with D maybe TRBD1 (5 bases). CDR1 and CDR2 from the germline V gene are SGHVS and FNYEAQ. Trimming removed 1 base at V and 6 bases at J, with 7 bases between. The CDR3 spans 13 residues. The CDR3: CASSLGQGNEQFF. The CDR3 bases are TGTGCCAGCAGCTTAGGGCAGGGCAATGAGCAGTTCTTC.

The chain has TRBV6-4 and TRBJ2-3, with 10 positions matching TRBD2. The CDR3 extends over 17 amino acids. Germline assignment: CDR1 MRHNA and CDR2 SNTAGT. J was trimmed by 1 base and V by 3 bases; bases with no gene match: 7. This chain's CDR3 is CASSETSGTSGTDTQYF. CDR3 nucleotides: TGTGCCAGCAGTGAAACTAGCGGGACGAGTGGCACAGATACGCAGTATTTT.

The CDR3 region is CASSLGTSDYNEQFF. CDR3 coding DNA: TGCGCCAGCAGTCTCGGGACTAGCGATTACAATGAGCAGTTCTTC. J is TRBJ2-1 and V is TRBV4-1; 10 positions match TRBD2. The CDR3 consists of 15 residues. Germline-derived CDR1 and CDR2 are MGHRA and YSYEKL. Unmatched junction bases numbered 6, after V lost 6 bases and J lost 4 bases.

Remarks on this clone: The junction and the germline gene differ at one end; a read error may be behind it. The chain couples TRBV7-7 to TRBJ2-3; TRBD2 aligns across 13 bases. The CDR3 runs 15 residues. The germline V gene has CDR1 SSHAT and CDR2 FNYEAQ (reference sequence). The CDR3 spells CASSQGLAGADTQYF. Written as DNA, the CDR3 is TGTGCTAGCAGCCAAGGACTAGCGGGAGCAGATACGCAGTATTTT.